These T cell receptor beta chains were read from a single sample in a study of T cell changes during pregnancy in multiple sclerosis. Sequencing was performed with immunoSEQ multiplex PCR; in TCRdb, only in-frame clones are kept and a portion is missing. The sample records about 40,000 clones, approximately 88% being singletons. The sample in question was peripheral blood, obtained in the first trimester of pregnancy. All receptors derive from a female donor in good health, enrolled as a control in a pregnancy study. Each CDR3 is given with its conserved first and last residue. The D gene is left open where the match is weak. The size field is filled for only some rows; it gives once, few, many or a size class.

D gene,V gene,clone size,J gene,CDR3 protein,CDR3 DNA
TRBD1,TRBV9,-,TRBJ2-7,CASSVGQGKSYEQYF,TGTGCCAGCAGCGTAGGACAGGGGAAATCCTACGAGCAGTACTTC
TRBD1,TRBV7-3,-,TRBJ1-6,CASSSTGVASPLHF,TGTGCCAGCAGCTCGACAGGGGTCGCTTCACCCCTCCACTTT
TRBD2,TRBV18,-,TRBJ2-3,CASSPKLAGGTDTQYF,TGTGCCAGCTCACCAAAGCTAGCGGGGGGCACAGATACGCAGTATTTT
-,TRBV4-2,-,TRBJ1-1,CASSRGSWTNTEAFF,TGTGCCAGCAGCCGTGGTAGCTGGACAAACACTGAAGCTTTCTTT
-,TRBV15,-,TRBJ1-1,CATSITGYTEAFF,TGTGCCACCAGCATTACAGGGTATACTGAAGCTTTCTTT
-,TRBV11-2,-,TRBJ1-2,CASSPLGYGYTF,TGTGCCAGCAGCCCGCTCGGCTATGGCTACACCTTC
-,TRBV7-9,-,TRBJ2-3,CASSPPTGSSTDTQYF,TGTGCCAGCAGCCCACCGACAGGATCTAGCACAGATACGCAGTATTTT
-,TRBV5-8,once,TRBJ1-6,CASSGDTSSYNSPLHF,TGTGCCAGCAGCGGGGACACGAGCTCCTATAATTCACCCCTCCACTTT
TRBD1,TRBV5-1,-,TRBJ2-7,CASSLGQETYEQYF,TGCGCCAGCAGCCTGGGACAGGAAACCTACGAGCAGTACTTC
TRBD1,TRBV5-4,-,TRBJ1-2,CASIRSQGALADGYTF,TGTGCCAGCATCCGGTCGCAGGGGGCGTTGGCTGATGGCTACACCTTC
TRBD1,TRBV7-2,-,TRBJ1-6,CASSLVPGGDSPLHF,TGTGCCAGCAGCTTAGTCCCAGGGGGCGATTCACCCCTCCACTTT
TRBD2,TRBV28,-,TRBJ2-3,CASSPSGGAHTDTQYF,TGTGCCAGCAGTCCGAGCGGGGGGGCCCACACAGATACGCAGTATTTT
-,TRBV4-2,-,TRBJ2-1,CASTQGRGDNEQFF,TGTGCCAGCACCCAAGGCAGGGGGGACAATGAGCAGTTCTTC
TRBD1,TRBV4-2,-,TRBJ1-2,CASSQTGTGASYGYTF,TGTGCCAGCAGCCAGACCGGGACAGGGGCTAGCTATGGCTACACCTTC
TRBD1,TRBV11-2,-,TRBJ2-5,CASSSRTGGKETQYF,TGTGCCAGCAGCTCCCGGACAGGGGGCAAAGAGACCCAGTACTTC
-,TRBV15,-,TRBJ2-1,CATRESNEQFF,TGTGCCACCAGAGAGAGCAATGAGCAGTTCTTC
TRBD1,TRBV19,once,TRBJ1-2,CASRGQGQPSDFYGYTF,TGTGCCAGCCGCGGACAGGGGCAGCCCTCGGACTTCTATGGCTACACCTTC
-,TRBV11-3,once,TRBJ2-3,CASSFNENTQYF,TGTGCCAGCAGCTTTAACGAGAATACGCAGTATTTT
TRBD1,TRBV7-9,-,TRBJ1-2,CASSSRTGENGYTF,TGTGCCAGCAGCTCGCGGACAGGGGAAAATGGCTACACCTTC
-,TRBV7-9,-,TRBJ1-2,CASSRGDGIYGYTF,TGTGCCAGCAGCCGGGGGGATGGGATCTATGGCTACACCTTC
-,TRBV6-5,-,TRBJ2-7,CASSYSYEAYEQYF,TGTGCCAGCAGTTACTCCTACGAGGCCTACGAGCAGTACTTC
-,TRBV28,-,TRBJ1-3,CASSLDIPHLYF,TGTGCCAGCAGTTTGGACATTCCTCACTTATATTTT
TRBD1,TRBV6-4,-,TRBJ1-2,CASSASGTGGYGYTF,TGTGCCAGCAGTGCCTCGGGGACAGGGGGCTATGGCTACACCTTC
TRBD2,TRBV7-3,-,TRBJ2-5,CASSLSGVAGGSVPQETQYF,TGTGCCAGCAGCTTAAGCGGGGTAGCGGGGGGTAGCGTACCCCAAGAGACCCAGTACTTC
-,TRBV19,-,TRBJ2-1,CASSIDLLGGASYNEQFF,TGTGCCAGTAGTATAGATCTCCTGGGGGGGGCCTCCTACAATGAGCAGTTCTTC
TRBD1,TRBV5-6,-,TRBJ1-1,CASSTRGRYTEAFF,TGTGCCAGCAGCACCAGGGGGCGGTACACTGAAGCTTTCTTT
-,TRBV19,-,TRBJ2-7,CASSTSGIHGEQYF,TGTGCCAGTAGTACGTCAGGGATCCACGGCGAGCAGTACTTC
TRBD1,TRBV7-8,-,TRBJ1-2,CASSLPDRGSGYTF,TGTGCCAGCAGCTTGCCAGACAGGGGCAGTGGCTACACCTTC
TRBD2,TRBV5-6,-,TRBJ2-3,CASSLGLAVSTDTQYF,TGTGCCAGCAGCTTGGGACTAGCGGTGAGCACAGATACGCAGTATTTT
TRBD1,TRBV2,-,TRBJ2-7,CASSEWTGAYEQYF,TGTGCCAGCAGTGAATGGACAGGGGCCTACGAGCAGTACTTC
-,TRBV6-1,few,TRBJ1-5,CASAGTFETQPQHF,TGTGCCAGCGCCGGGACATTCGAAACCCAGCCCCAGCATTTT